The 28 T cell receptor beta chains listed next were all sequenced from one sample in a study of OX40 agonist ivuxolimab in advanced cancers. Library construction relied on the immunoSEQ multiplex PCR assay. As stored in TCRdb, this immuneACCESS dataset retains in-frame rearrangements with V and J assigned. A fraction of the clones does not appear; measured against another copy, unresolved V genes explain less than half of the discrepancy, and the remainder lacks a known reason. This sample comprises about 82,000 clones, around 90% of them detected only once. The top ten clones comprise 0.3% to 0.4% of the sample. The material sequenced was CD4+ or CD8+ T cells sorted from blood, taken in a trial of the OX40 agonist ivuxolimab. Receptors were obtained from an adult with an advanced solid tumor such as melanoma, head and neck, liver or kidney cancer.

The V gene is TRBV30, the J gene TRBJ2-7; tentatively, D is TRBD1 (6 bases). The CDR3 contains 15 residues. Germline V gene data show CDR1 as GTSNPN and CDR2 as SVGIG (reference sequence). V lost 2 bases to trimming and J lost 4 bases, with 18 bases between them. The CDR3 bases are TGTGCCTGGAGTCCCCTCGGCAGGGGAGTTTACGAGCAGTACTTC. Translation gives CAWSPLGRGVYEQYF.

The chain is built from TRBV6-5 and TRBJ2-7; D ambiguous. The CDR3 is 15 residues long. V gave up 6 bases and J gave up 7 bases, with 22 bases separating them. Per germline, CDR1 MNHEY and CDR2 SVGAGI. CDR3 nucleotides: TGTGCCAGCAGCAAAGATCCCCAGGACCCCGGGGAGCAGTACTTC. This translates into CASSKDPQDPGEQYF.

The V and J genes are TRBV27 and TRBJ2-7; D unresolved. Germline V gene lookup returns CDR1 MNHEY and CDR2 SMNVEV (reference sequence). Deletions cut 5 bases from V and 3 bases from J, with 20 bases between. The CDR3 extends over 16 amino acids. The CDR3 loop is CASSPQRYQLSYEQYF. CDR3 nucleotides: TGTGCCAGCAGTCCCCAGAGGTACCAACTGAGCTACGAGCAGTACTTC.

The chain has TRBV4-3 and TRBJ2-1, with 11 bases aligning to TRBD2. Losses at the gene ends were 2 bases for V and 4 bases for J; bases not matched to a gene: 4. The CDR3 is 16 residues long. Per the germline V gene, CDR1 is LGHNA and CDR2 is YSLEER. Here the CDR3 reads CASSQTGTSGYNEQFF. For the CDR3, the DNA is TGCGCCAGCAGCCAAACCGGGACTAGCGGTTACAATGAGCAGTTCTTC.

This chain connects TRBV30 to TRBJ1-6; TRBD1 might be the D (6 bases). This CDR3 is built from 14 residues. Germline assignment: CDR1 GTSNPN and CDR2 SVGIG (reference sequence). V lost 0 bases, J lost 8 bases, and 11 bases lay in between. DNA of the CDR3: TGTGCCTGGAGTGTACAGGGCAGGTATTCACCCCTCCACTTT. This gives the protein CAWSVQGRYSPLHF.

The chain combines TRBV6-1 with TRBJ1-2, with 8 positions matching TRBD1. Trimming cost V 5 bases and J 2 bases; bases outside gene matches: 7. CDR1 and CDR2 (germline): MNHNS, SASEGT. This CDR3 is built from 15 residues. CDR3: CASSFTGTGNYGYTF. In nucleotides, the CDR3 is TGTGCCAGCAGTTTTACCGGGACAGGCAACTATGGCTACACCTTC.

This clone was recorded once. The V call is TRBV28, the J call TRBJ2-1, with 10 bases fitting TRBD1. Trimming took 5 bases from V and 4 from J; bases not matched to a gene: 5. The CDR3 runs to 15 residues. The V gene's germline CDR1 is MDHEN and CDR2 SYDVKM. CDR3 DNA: TGTGCCAGCAGTCCCGGGACAGGGGAGTACAATGAGCAGTTCTTC. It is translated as CASSPGTGEYNEQFF.

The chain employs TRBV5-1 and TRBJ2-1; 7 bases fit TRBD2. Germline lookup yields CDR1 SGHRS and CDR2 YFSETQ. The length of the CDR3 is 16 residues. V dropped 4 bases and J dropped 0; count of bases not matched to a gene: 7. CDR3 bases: TGCGCCAGCAGCGAAAGGCTAGCGGACTCCTACAATGAGCAGTTCTTC. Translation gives CASSERLADSYNEQFF. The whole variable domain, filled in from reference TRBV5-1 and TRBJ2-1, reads KAGVTQTPRYLIKTRGQQVTLSCSPISGHRSVSWYQQTPGQGLQFLFEYFSETQRNKGNFPGRFSGRQFSNSRSEMNVSTLELGDSALYLCASSERLADSYNEQFFGPGTRLTVL.

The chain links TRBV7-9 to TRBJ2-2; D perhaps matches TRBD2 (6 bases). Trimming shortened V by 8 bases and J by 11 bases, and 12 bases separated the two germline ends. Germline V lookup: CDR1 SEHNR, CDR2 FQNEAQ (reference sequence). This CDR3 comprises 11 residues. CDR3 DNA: TGTGCCAGCGGGTCCGGGGGAGAGCTGTTTTTT. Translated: CASGSGGELFF.

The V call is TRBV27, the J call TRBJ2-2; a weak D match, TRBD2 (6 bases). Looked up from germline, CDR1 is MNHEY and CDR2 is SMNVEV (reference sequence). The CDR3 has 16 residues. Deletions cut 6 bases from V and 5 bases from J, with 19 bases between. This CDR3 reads CASSLLGGSRTGELFF. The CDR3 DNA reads TGTGCCAGCAGCCTGTTGGGAGGCTCGCGGACCGGGGAGCTGTTTTTT.

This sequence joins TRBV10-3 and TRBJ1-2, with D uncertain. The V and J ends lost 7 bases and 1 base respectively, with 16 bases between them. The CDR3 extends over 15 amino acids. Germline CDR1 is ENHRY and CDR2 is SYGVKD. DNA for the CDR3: TGTGCCATCACCGAGGGTAGGGAATTTAACTATGGCTACACCTTC. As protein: CAITEGREFNYGYTF.

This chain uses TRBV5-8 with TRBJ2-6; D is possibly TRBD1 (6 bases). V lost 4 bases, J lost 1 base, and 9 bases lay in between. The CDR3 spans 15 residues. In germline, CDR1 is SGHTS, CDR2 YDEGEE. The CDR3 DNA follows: TGTGCCAGCAGCCTCACAGGGTCTGGGGCCAACGTCCTGACTTTC. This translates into CASSLTGSGANVLTF.

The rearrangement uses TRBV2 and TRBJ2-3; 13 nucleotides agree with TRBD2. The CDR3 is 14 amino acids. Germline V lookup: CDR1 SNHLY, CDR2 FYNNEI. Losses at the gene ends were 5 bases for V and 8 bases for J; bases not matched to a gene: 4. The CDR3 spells CASSPRTSGGTQYF. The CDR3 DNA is TGTGCCAGCAGTCCCCGGACTAGCGGGGGTACGCAGTATTTT.

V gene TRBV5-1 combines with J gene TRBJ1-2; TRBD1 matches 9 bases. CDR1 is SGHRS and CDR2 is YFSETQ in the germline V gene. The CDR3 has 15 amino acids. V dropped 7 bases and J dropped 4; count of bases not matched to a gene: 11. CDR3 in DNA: TGCGCCAGCCAACCCCTCCCGGGACAGGGCTATGGCTACACCTTC. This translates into CASQPLPGQGYGYTF.

The CDR3 sequence is CASTKRGTNYGYTF. The CDR3 coding sequence is TGTGCCAGCACCAAAAGGGGGACTAACTATGGCTACACCTTC. The V gene is TRBV27, the J gene TRBJ1-2, with TRBD1 as a possible D gene (6 bases). CDR3 length: 14 residues. Germline-derived CDR1 and CDR2 are MNHEY and SMNVEV (reference sequence). V lost 7 bases, J lost 0 bases, and 12 bases lay in between.

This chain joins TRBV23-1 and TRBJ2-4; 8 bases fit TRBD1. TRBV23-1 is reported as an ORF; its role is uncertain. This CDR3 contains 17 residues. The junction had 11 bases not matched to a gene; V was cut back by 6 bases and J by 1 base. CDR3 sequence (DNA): TGCGCCAGCAGAGGCAGGGGGCCGTTATCGGCCAAAAACATTCAGTACTTC. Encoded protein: CASRGRGPLSAKNIQYF.

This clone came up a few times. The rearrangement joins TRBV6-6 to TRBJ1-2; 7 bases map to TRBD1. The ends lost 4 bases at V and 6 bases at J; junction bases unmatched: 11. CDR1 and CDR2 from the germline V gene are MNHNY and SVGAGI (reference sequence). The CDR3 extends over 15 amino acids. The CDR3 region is CASSLPRQGFDGYTF. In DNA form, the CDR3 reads TGTGCCAGCAGTTTACCCAGACAGGGTTTTGATGGCTACACCTTC.

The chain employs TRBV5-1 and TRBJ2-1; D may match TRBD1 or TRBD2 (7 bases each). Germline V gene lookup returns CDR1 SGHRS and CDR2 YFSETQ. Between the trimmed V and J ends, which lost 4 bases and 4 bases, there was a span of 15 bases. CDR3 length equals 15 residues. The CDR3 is CASSPGGGIYNEQFF. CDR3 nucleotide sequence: TGCGCCAGCAGCCCAGGGGGGGGTATTTACAATGAGCAGTTCTTC.

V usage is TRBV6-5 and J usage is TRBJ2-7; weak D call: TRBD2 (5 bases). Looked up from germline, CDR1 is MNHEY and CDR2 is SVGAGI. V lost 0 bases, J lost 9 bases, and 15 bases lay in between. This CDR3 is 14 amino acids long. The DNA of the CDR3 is TGTGCCAGCAGTTACTCGACTATGGGGAAGAGGCAGTACTTC. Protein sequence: CASSYSTMGKRQYF.

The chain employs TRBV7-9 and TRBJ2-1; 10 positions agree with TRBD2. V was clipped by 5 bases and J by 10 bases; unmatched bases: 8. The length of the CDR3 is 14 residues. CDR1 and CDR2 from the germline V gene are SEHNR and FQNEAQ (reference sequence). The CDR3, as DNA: TGTGCCAGCAGCAGCCAAGGGACTAGCGCCGAGCAGTTCTTC. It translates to CASSSQGTSAEQFF.

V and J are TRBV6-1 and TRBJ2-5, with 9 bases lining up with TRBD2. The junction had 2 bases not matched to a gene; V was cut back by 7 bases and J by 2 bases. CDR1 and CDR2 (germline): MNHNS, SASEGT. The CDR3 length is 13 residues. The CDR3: CASTSGVQETQYF. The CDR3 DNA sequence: TGTGCCAGCACTAGCGGGGTTCAAGAGACCCAGTACTTC.

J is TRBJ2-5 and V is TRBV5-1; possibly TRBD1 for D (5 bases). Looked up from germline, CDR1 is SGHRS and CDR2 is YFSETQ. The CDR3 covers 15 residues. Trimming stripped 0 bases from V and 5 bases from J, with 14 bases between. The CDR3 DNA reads TGCGCCAGCAGCTTGGCCCTGGGGCAGGGTGAGACCCAGTACTTC. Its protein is CASSLALGQGETQYF.

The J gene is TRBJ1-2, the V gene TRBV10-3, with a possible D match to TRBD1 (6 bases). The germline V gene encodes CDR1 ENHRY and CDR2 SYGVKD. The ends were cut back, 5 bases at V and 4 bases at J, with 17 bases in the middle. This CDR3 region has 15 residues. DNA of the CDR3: TGTGCCATCAGTTCGACTTGGGGGCAGAGCTATGGCTACACCTTC. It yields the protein CAISSTWGQSYGYTF.

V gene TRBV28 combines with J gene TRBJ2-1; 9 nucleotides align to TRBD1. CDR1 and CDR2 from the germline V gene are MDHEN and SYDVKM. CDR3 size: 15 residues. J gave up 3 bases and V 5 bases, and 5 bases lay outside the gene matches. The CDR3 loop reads CASSIRDRDYNEQFF. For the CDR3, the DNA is TGTGCCAGCAGTATCAGGGACAGGGACTACAATGAGCAGTTCTTC.

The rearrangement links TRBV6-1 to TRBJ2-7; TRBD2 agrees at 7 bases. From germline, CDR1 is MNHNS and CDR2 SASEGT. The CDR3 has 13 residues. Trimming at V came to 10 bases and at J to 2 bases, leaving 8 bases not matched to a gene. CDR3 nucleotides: TGTGCCATTTCACGGGGGGAAGCCTACGAGCAGTACTTC. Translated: CAISRGEAYEQYF.

DNA of the CDR3: TGTGCCTGGGGATCCGGGACAGTTAATGAAAAACTGTTTTTT. As protein: CAWGSGTVNEKLFF. This chain joins TRBV30 and TRBJ1-4, with 7 bases that match TRBD1. The CDR3 is 14 amino acids. Germline loops: CDR1 GTSNPN, CDR2 SVGIG (reference sequence). J was trimmed by 4 bases and V by 5 bases; bases with no gene match: 7.

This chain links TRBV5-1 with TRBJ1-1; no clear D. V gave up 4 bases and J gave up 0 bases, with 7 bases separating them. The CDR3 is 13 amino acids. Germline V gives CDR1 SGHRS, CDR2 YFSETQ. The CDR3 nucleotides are TGCGCCAGCAGCGATCTCATGAACACTGAAGCTTTCTTT. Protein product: CASSDLMNTEAFF.

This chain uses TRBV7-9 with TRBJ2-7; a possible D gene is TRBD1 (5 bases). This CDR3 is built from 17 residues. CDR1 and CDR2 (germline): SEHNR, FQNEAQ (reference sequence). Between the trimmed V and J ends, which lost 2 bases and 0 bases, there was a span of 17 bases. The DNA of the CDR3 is TGTGCCAGCAGCTTAACCCTTTTGACAGACTTCTCCTACGAGCAGTACTTC. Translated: CASSLTLLTDFSYEQYF. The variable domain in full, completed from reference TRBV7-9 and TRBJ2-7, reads DTGVSQNPRHKITKRGQNVTFRCDPISEHNRLYWYRQTLGQGPEFLTYFQNEAQLEKSRLLSDRFSAERPKGSFSTLEIQRTEQGDSAMYLCASSLTLLTDFSYEQYFGPGTRLTVT.